This TCR beta chain was captured by sequencing in a study of identical twins. CDR3 length: 12 amino acids. With 6 bases removed from V and 3 bases from J, the gap between germline ends came to 9 bases. TCRdb re-called the 5' RACE reads with MiXCR, one entry per CDR3 protein. The repertoire has about 720,000 distinct CDR3 sequences, 15% to 20% of them found once; the top ten carry less than 15%. This clonotype was counted only a few times. The data also belong to a second study, concerning T cells expressing NK-cell markers.

This TCR was sampled from a woman in her late teens or twenties in good health. The J gene is TRBJ2-7, the V gene TRBV12-3 or TRBV12-4, with D unclear. The sequenced material came from PBMCs. In nucleotides, the CDR3 is TGTGCCAGCAGCCTCACACACTACGAGCAGTACTTC. This sequence encodes CASSLTHYEQYF.